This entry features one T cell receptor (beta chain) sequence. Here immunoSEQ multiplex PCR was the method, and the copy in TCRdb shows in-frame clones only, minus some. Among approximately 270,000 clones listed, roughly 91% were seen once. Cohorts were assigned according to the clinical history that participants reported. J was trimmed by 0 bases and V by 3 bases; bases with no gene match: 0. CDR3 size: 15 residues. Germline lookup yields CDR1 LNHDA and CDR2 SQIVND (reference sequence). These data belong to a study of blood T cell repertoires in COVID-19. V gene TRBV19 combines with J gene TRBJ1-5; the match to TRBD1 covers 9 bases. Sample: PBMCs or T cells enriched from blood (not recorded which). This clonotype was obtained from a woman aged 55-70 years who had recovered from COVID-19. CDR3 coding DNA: TGTGCCAGTAGTATGACAGGGGGTAGCAATCAGCCCCAGCATTTT. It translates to CASSMTGGSNQPQHF.